This T cell receptor (beta chain) was recovered during a study of T-cell memory formation after mild COVID-19. TCRdb used MiXCR to reprocess the 5' RACE reads, holding one entry per CDR3 protein. Of about 270,000 distinct CDR3 sequences in the sample, about a sixth are singletons; the top ten hold roughly 23%. Sequenced material: PBMCs or a T cell subset sorted from them (not recorded which). The TCR comes from a man aged 18-30 years who had mild COVID-19 (a few samples of this study predate the infection). Cell type and time point are not known.

The CDR3 here is CASSLAGLAGGPWGSGANVLTF. The CDR3, as DNA: TGTGCCAGCAGCTTAGCGGGACTAGCGGGGGGGCCTTGGGGCTCTGGGGCCAACGTCCTGACTTTC. The genes are TRBV7-9 and TRBJ2-6, with 16 nucleotides matching TRBD2. Looked up from germline, CDR1 is SEHNR and CDR2 is FQNEAQ (reference sequence). The CDR3 totals 22 residues. The junction had 8 bases not matched to a gene; V was cut back by 0 bases and J by 0 bases.